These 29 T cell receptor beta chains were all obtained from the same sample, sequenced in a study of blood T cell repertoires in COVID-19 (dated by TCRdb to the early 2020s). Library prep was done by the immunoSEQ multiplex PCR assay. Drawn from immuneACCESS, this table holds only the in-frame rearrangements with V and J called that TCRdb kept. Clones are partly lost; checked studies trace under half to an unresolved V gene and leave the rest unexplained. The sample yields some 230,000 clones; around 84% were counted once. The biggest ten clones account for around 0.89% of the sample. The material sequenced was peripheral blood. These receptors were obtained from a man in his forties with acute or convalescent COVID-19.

The CDR3 DNA reads TGTGCCAGCAGCCAAACTGGCCAGCGGGGGCTAGACAATGAGCAGTTCTTC. Protein: CASSQTGQRGLDNEQFF. The chain is built from TRBV4-2 and TRBJ2-1, with TRBD2 matching over 8 bases. V shed 2 bases and J 5 bases; nucleotides not matched to a gene: 11. Germline lookup yields CDR1 LGHNA and CDR2 YNFKEQ. The CDR3 runs to 17 residues.

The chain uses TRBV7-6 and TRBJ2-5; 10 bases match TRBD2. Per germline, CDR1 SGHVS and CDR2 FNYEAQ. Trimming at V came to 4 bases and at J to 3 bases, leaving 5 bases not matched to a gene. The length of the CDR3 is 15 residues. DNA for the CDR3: TGTGCCAGCAGCTCAGCGGGGGGGTCAAAAGAGACCCAGTACTTC. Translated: CASSSAGGSKETQYF.

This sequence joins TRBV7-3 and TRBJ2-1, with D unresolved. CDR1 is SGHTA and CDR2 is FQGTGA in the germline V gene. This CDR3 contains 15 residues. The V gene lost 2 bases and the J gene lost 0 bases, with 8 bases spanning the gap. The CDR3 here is CASSLGPHSYNEQFF. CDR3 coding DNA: TGTGCCAGCAGCTTAGGGCCCCACTCCTACAATGAGCAGTTCTTC.

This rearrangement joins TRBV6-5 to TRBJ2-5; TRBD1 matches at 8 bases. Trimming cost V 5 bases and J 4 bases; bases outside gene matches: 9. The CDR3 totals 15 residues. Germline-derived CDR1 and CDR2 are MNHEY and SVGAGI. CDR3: CASSMGRGRAETQYF. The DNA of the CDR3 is TGTGCCAGCAGTATGGGCAGGGGGCGTGCAGAGACCCAGTACTTC.

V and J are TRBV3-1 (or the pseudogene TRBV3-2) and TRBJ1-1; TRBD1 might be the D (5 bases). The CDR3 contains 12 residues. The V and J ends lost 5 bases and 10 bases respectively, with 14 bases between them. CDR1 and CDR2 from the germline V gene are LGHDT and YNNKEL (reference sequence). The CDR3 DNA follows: TGTGCCAGCAGCAGGGGAGGTGAAAGAGCTTTCTTT. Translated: CASSRGGERAFF.

The CDR3 bases are TGTGCCAGCAGCCTTAGCGCGAGCTCCTACAATGAGCAGTTCTTC. Protein: CASSLSASSYNEQFF. This chain uses TRBV6-2 or TRBV6-3 with TRBJ2-1; D possibly corresponds to TRBD2 (5 bases). V lost 6 bases to trimming and J lost 0 bases, with 12 bases between them. The CDR3 contains 15 residues. Germline values: CDR1 MNHEY, CDR2 SVGEGT.

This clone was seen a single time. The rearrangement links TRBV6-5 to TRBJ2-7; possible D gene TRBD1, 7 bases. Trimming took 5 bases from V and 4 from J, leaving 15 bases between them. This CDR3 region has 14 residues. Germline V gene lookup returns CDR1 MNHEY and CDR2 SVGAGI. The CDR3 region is CASSPQGGAYEQYF. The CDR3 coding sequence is TGTGCCAGCAGTCCCCAGGGGGGCGCATACGAGCAGTACTTC.

CDR3 amino acids: CASRPGQGDNQPQHF. The CDR3 DNA reads as TGCGCCAGCAGGCCGGGACAGGGGGACAATCAGCCCCAGCATTTT. The chain joins TRBV5-1 to TRBJ1-5; 11 bases match TRBD1. This CDR3 is 15 amino acids long. The V gene end was trimmed by 5 bases and the J gene end by 3 bases; junction bases not matched to a gene: 4. Looked up from germline, CDR1 is SGHRS and CDR2 is YFSETQ. The full variable domain, with the rest looked up from reference TRBV5-1 and TRBJ1-5, is KAGVTQTPRYLIKTRGQQVTLSCSPISGHRSVSWYQQTPGQGLQFLFEYFSETQRNKGNFPGRFSGRQFSNSRSEMNVSTLELGDSALYLCASRPGQGDNQPQHFGDGTRLSIL.

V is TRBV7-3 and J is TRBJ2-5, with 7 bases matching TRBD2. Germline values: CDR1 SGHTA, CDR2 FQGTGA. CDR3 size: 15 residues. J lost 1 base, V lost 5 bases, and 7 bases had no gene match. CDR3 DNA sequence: TGTGCCAGCAGCCCCTCTTCGGGGGGCCAAGAGACCCAGTACTTC. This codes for CASSPSSGGQETQYF.

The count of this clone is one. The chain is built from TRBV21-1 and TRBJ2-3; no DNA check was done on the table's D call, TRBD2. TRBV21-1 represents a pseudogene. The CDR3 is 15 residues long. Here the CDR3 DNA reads TGTGCCAGCAGCAATAGCGGGGGGGCAAGAGATACGCAGTATTTT. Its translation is CASSNSGGARDTQYF.

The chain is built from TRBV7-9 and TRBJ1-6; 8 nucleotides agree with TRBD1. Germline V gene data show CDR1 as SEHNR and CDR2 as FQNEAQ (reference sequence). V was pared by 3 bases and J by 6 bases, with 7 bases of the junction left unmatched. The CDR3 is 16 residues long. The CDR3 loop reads CASSFRQGPGNSPLHF. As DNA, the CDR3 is TGTGCCAGCAGCTTTCGACAGGGGCCGGGTAATTCACCCCTCCACTTT.

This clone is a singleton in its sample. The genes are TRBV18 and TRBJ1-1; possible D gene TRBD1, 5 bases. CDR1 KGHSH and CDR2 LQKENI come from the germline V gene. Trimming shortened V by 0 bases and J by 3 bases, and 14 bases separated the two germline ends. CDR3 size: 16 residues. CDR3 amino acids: CASSPPVGGGYTEAFF. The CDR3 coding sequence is TGTGCCAGCTCACCACCGGTGGGGGGGGGATACACTGAAGCTTTCTTT.

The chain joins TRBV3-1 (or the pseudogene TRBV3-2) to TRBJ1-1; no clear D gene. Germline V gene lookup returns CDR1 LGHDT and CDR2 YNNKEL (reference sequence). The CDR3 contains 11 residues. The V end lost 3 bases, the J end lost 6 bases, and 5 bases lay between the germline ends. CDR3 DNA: TGTGCCAGCAGCCACAGCGCTGAAGCTTTCTTT. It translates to CASSHSAEAFF.

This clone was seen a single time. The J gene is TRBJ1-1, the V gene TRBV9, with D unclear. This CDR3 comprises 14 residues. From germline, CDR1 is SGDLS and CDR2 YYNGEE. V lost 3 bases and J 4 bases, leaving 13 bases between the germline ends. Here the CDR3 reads CASSDLRAITEAFF. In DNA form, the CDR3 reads TGTGCCAGCAGCGACCTGCGGGCGATCACTGAAGCTTTCTTT. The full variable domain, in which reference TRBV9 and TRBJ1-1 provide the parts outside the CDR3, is DSGVTQTPKHLITATGQRVTLRCSPRSGDLSVYWYQQSLDQGLQFLIQYYNGEERAKGNILERFSAQQFPDLHSELNLSSLELGDSALYFCASSDLRAITEAFFGQGTRLTVV.

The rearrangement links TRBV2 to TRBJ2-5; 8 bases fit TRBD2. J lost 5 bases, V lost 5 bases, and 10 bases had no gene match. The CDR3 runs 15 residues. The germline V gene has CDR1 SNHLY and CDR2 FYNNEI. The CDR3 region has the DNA TGTGCCAGCAGTCCCGGGACTAGGGATCTGGAGACCCAGTACTTC. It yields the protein CASSPGTRDLETQYF.

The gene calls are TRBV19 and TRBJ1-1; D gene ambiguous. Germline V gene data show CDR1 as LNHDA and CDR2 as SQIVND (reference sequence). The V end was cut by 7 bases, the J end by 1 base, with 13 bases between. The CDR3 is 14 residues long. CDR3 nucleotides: TGTGCCAGTACCCTAGAAGGCAGGAACACTGAAGCTTTCTTT. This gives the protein CASTLEGRNTEAFF. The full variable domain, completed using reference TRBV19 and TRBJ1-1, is DGGITQSPKYLFRKEGQNVTLSCEQNLNHDAMYWYRQDPGQGLRLIYYSQIVNDFQKGDIAEGYSVSREKKESFPLTVTSAQKNPTAFYLCASTLEGRNTEAFFGQGTRLTVV.

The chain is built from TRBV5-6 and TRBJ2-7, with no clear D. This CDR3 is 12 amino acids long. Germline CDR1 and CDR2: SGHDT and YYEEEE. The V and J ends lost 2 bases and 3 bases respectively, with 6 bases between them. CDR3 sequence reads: CASSLTSYEQYF. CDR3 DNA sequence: TGTGCCAGCAGCTTAACAAGCTACGAGCAGTACTTC.

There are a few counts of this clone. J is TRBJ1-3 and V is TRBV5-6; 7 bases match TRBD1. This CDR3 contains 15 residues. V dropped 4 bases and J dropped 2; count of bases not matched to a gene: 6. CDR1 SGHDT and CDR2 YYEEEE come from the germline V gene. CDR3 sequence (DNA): TGTGCCAGCAGCCCACTGGGACAGACTGGAAACACCATATATTTT. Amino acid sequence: CASSPLGQTGNTIYF. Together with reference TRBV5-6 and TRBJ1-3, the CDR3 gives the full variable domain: DAGVTQSPTHLIKTRGQQVTLRCSPKSGHDTVSWYQQALGQGPQFIFQYYEEEERQRGNFPDRFSGHQFPNYSSELNVNALLLGDSALYLCASSPLGQTGNTIYFGEGSWLTVV.

The CDR3 region is CASSPQRGPTDTQYF. Here the CDR3 DNA reads TGTGCCAGCTCACCGCAGCGGGGACCCACAGATACGCAGTATTTT. J is TRBJ2-3 and V is TRBV18; 7 bases line up with TRBD2. This CDR3 is 15 amino acids long. The V and J ends lost 3 bases and 2 bases, in that order; junction bases with no gene match: 5. Germline V gives CDR1 KGHSH, CDR2 LQKENI.

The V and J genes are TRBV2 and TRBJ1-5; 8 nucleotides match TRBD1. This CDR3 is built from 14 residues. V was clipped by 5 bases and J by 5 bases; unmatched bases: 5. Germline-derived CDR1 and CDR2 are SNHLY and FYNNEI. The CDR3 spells CASSPDRAYQPQHF. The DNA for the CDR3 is TGTGCCAGCAGTCCGGACAGGGCATATCAGCCCCAGCATTTT. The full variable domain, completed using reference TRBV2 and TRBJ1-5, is EPEVTQTPSHQVTQMGQEVILRCVPISNHLYFYWYRQILGQKVEFLVSFYNNEISEKSEIFDDQFSVERPDGSNFTLKIRSTKLEDSAMYFCASSPDRAYQPQHFGDGTRLSIL.

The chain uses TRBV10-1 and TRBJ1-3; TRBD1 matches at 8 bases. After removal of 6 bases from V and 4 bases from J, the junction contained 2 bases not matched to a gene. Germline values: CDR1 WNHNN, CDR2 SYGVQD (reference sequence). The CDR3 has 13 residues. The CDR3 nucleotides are TGCGCCAGCAGCGACAGGGGAGGAAACACCATATATTTT. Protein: CASSDRGGNTIYF.

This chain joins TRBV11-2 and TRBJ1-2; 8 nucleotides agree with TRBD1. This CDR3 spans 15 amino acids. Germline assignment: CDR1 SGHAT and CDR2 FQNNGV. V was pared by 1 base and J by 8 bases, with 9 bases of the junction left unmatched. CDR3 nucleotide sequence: TGTGCCAGCAGCTTAGGCACAGGGGGGTACGTCGGCTACACCTTC. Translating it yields CASSLGTGGYVGYTF. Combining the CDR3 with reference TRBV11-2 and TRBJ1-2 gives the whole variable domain EAGVAQSPRYKIIEKRQSVAFWCNPISGHATLYWYQQILGQGPKLLIQFQNNGVVDDSQLPKDRFSAERLKGVDSTLKIQPAKLEDSAVYLCASSLGTGGYVGYTFGSGTRLTVV.

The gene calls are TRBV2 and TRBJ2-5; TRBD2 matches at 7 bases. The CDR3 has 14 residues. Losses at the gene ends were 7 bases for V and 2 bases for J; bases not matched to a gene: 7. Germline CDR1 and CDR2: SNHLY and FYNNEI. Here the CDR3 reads CASTNGLGQETQYF. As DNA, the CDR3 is TGTGCCAGCACCAACGGACTAGGGCAAGAGACCCAGTACTTC.

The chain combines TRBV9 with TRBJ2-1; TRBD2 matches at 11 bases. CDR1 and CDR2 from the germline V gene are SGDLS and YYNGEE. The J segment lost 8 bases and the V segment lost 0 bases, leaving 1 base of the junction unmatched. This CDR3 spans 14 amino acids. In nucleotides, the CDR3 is TGTGCCAGCAGCGTAGTAGCGGGGGGGGATGAGCAGTTCTTC. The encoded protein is CASSVVAGGDEQFF.

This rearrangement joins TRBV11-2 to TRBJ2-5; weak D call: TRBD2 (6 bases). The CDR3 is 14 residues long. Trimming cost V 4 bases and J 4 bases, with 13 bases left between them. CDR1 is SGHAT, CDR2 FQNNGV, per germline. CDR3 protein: CASSSGGRRETQYF. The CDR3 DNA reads TGTGCCAGCAGCTCCGGGGGAAGACGAGAGACCCAGTACTTC. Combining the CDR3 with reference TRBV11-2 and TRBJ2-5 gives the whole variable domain EAGVAQSPRYKIIEKRQSVAFWCNPISGHATLYWYQQILGQGPKLLIQFQNNGVVDDSQLPKDRFSAERLKGVDSTLKIQPAKLEDSAVYLCASSSGGRRETQYFGPGTRLLVL.

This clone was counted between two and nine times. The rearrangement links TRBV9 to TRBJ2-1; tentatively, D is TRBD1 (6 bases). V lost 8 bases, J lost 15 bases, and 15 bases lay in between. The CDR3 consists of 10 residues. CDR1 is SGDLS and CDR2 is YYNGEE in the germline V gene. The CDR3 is CASVRLRGFF. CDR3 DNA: TGTGCCAGTGTCAGGCTCAGGGGGTTCTTC.

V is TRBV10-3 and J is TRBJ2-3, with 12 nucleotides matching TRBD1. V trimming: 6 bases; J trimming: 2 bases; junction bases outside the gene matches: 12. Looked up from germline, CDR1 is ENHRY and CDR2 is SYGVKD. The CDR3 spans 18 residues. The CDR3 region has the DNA TGTGCCATCAGGACTCCGGGACAGGGGGCTTCTGACACAGATACGCAGTATTTT. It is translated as CAIRTPGQGASDTDTQYF.

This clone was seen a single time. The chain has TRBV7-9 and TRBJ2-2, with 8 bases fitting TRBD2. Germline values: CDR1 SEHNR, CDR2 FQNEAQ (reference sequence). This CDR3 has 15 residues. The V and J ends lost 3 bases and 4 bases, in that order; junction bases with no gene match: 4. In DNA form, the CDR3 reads TGTGCCAGCAGCTTCGGGGGGGGGCCCACCGGGGAGCTGTTTTTT. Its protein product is CASSFGGGPTGELFF.

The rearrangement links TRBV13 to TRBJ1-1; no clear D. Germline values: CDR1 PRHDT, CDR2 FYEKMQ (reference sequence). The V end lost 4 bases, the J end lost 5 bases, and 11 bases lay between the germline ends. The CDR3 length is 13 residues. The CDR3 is CASSSPGLTEAFF. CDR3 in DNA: TGTGCCAGCAGCTCGCCTGGCTTAACTGAAGCTTTCTTT.